This entry features one T cell receptor beta chain sequence. This entry belongs to a study of blood T cell repertoires in COVID-19. Study in general: In each case, the material was cDNA or gDNA derived from T cells, B-cell-depleted T cells, or PBMCs.

CDR3 size: 16 residues. Trimming left V 5 bases short and J 4 bases short, with 18 bases between. Germline V gives CDR1 MDHEN, CDR2 SYDVKM. The protocol was immunoSEQ multiplex PCR, while the TCRdb copy is restricted to in-frame clones and leaves out a portion. The profile shows 200,000 to 250,000 clones, around 80% of them singletons. The sample was peripheral blood. The source is a man in his forties or fifties with active or convalescent COVID-19. V gene TRBV28 combines with J gene TRBJ2-1; D is perhaps TRBD2 (5 bases). CDR3 bases: TGTGCCAGCAGTCTCGAACTAGGTGGGCAATACAATGAGCAGTTCTTC. It codes for CASSLELGGQYNEQFF.